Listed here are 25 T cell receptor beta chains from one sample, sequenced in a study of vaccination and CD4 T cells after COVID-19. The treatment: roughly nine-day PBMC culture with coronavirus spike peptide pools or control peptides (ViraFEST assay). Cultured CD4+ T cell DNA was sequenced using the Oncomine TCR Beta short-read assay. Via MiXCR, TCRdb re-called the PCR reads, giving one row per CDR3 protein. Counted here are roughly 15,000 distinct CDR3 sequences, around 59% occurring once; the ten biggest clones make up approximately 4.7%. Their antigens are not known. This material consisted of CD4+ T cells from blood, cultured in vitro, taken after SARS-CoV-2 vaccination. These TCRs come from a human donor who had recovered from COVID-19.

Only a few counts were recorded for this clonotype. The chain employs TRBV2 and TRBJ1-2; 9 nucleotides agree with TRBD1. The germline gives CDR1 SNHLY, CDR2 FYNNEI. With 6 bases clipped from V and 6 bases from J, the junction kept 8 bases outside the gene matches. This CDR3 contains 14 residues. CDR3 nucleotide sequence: TGTGCCAGCAGCGAGTTGGGACAGGGAAATGGCTACACCTTC. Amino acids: CASSELGQGNGYTF.

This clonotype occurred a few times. CDR3 DNA sequence: TGTGCCAGCAGTTCGGGACAGTATAGCAATCAGCCCCAGCATTTT. Amino acid sequence: CASSSGQYSNQPQHF. The chain links TRBV12-3 or TRBV12-4 to TRBJ1-5; 7 nucleotides match TRBD1. There are 15 residues in the CDR3. With 4 bases clipped from V and 0 bases from J, the junction kept 3 bases outside the gene matches.

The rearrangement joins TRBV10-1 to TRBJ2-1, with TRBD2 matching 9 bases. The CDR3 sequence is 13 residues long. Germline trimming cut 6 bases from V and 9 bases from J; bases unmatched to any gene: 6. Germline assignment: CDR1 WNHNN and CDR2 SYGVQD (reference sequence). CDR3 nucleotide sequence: TGCGCCAGCAGATCTAGCGGGACCGGTGAGCAGTTCTTC. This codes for CASRSSGTGEQFF.

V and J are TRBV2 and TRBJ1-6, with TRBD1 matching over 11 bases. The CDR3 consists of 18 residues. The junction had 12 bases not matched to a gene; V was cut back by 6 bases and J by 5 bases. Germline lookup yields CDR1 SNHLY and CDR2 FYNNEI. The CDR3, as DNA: TGTGCCAGCAGATCGTGGACAGGGGGCCTCGGCGATAATTCACCCCTCCACTTT. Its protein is CASRSWTGGLGDNSPLHF.

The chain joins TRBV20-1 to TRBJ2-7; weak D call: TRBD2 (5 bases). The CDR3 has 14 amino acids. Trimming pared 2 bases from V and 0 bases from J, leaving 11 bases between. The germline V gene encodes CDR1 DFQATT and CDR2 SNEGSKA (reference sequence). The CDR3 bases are TGCAGTGCTAGATCTGCGGGTAACTCCTACGAGCAGTACTTC. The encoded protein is CSARSAGNSYEQYF.

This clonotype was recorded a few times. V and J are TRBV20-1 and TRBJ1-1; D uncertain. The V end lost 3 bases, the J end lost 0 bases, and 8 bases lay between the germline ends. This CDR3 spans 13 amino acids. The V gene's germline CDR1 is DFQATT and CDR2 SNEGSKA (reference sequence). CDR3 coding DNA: TGCAGTGCTAGTCTGTCGTTGAACACTGAAGCTTTCTTT. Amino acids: CSASLSLNTEAFF.

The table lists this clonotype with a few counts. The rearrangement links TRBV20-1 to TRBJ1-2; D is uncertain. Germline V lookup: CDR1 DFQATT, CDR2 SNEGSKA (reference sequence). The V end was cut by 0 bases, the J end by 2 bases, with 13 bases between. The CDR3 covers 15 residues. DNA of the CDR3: TGCAGTGCTAGAGATCCAAGCAGGTCGAACTATGGCTACACCTTC. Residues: CSARDPSRSNYGYTF.

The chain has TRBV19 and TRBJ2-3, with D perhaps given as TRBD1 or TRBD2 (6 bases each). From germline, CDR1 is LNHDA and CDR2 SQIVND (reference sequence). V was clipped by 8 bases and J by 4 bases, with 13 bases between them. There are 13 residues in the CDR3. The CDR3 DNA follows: TGTGCCAGTCGGAGGGGGGCGGCAGATACGCAGTATTTT. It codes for CASRRGAADTQYF.

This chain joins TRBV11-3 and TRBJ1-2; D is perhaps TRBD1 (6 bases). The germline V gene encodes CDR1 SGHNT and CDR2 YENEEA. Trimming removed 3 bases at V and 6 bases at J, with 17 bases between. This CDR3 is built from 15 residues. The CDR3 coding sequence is TGTGCCAGCAGCTTGCAAAAACAGGGTCGGAATGGCTACACCTTC. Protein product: CASSLQKQGRNGYTF.

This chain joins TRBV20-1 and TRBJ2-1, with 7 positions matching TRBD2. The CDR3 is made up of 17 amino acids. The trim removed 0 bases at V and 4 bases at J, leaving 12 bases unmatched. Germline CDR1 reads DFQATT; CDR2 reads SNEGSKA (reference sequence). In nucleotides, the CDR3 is TGCAGTGCTAGAGATCCCCAGTTCCTAGCGGCTTACAATGAGCAGTTCTTC. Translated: CSARDPQFLAAYNEQFF.

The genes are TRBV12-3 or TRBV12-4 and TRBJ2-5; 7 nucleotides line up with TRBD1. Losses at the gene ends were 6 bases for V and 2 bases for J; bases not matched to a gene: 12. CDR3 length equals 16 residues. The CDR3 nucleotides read TGTGCCAGCAGCCTGAGCGTAGGGGGCGAGCAAGAGACCCAGTACTTC. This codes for CASSLSVGGEQETQYF.

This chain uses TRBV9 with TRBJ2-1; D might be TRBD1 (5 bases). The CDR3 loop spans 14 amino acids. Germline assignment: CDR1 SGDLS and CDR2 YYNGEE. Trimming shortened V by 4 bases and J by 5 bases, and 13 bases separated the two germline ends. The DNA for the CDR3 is TGTGCCAGCAGCCCTCACTTGACAGACAATGAGCAGTTCTTC. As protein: CASSPHLTDNEQFF.

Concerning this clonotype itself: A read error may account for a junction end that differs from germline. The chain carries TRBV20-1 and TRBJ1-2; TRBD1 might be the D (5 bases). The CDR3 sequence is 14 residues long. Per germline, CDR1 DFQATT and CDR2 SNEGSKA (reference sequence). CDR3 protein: CSAGEAGEGYGYTF. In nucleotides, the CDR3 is TGCAGTGCTGGAGAGGCGGGGGAGGGCTATGGCTACACCTTC.

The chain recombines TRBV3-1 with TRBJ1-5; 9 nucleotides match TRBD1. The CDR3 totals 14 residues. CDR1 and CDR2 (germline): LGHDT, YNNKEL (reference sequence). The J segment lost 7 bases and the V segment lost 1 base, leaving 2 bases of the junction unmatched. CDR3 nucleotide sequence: TGTGCCAGCAGCCAAGGTACAGGGGGCCAGCCCCAGCATTTT. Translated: CASSQGTGGQPQHF.

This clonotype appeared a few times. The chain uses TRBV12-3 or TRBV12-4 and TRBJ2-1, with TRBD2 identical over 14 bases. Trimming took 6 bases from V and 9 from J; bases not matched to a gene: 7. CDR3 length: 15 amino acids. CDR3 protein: CASRVGTSGSGEQFF. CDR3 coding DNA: TGTGCCAGCAGGGTCGGGACTAGCGGGAGTGGTGAGCAGTTCTTC.

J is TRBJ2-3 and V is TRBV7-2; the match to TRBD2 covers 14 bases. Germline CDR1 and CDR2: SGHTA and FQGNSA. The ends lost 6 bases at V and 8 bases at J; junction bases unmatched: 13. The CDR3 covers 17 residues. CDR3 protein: CASRLIIGTSGSPTQYF. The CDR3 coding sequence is TGTGCCAGCAGGTTGATAATCGGGACTAGCGGGAGCCCTACGCAGTATTTT.

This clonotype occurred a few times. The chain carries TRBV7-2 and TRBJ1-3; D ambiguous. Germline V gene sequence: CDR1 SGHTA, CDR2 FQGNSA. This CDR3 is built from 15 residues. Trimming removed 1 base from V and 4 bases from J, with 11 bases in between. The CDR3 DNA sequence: TGTGCCAGCAGCTTAGTGTGGGCTGAGGGAAACACCATATATTTT. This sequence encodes CASSLVWAEGNTIYF.

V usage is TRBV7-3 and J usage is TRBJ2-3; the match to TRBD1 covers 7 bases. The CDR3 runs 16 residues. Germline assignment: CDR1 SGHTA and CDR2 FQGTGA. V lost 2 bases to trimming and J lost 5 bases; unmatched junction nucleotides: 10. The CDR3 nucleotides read TGTGCCAGCAGCTTAGGATGGGGACAGAGGGGAGATACGCAGTATTTT. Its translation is CASSLGWGQRGDTQYF. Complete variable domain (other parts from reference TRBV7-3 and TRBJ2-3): GAGVSQTPSNKVTEKGKYVELRCDPISGHTALYWYRQSLGQGPEFLIYFQGTGAADDSGLPNDRFFAVRPEGSVSTLKIQRTERGDSAVYLCASSLGWGQRGDTQYFGPGTRLTVL.

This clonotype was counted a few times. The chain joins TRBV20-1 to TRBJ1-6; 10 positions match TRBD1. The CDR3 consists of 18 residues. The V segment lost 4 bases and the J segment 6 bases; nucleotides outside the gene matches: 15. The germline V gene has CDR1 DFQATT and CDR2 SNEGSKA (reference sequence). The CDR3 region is CSATRKIPGTGVNSPLHF. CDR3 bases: TGCAGTGCTACTCGAAAAATCCCCGGGACAGGGGTTAATTCACCCCTCCACTTT.

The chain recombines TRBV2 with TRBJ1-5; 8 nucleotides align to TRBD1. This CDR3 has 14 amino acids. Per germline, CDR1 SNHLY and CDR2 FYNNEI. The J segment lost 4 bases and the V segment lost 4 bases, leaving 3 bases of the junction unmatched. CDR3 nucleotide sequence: TGTGCCAGCAGTGTAGACAGGGGAAATCAGCCCCAGCATTTT. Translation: CASSVDRGNQPQHF.

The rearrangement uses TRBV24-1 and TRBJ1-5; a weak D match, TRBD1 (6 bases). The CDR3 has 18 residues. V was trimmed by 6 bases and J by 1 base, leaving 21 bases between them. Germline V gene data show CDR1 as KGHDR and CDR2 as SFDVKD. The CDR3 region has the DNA TGTGCCACCAGTATGCGAGCCGACAGGTGGAGGAGCAATCAGCCCCAGCATTTT. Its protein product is CATSMRADRWRSNQPQHF.

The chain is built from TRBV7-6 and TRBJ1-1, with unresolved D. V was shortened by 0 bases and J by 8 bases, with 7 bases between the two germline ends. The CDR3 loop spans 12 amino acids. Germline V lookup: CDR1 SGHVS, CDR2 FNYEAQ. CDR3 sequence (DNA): TGTGCCAGCAGCTTAGCTTTGGGGGAAGCTTTCTTT. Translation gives CASSLALGEAFF.

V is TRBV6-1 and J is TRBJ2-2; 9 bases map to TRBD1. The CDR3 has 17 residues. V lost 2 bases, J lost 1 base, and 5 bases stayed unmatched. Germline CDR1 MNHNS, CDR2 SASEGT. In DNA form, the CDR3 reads TGTGCCAGCAGTGAACGACCGGGACAGGGGAACACCGGGGAGCTGTTTTTT. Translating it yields CASSERPGQGNTGELFF.

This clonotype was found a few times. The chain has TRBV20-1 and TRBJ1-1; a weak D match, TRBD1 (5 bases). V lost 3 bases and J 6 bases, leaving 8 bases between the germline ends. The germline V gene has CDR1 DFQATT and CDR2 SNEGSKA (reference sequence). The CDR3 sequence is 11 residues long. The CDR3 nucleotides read TGCAGTGCTAGTCGGGGGGCTGAAGCTTTCTTT. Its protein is CSASRGAEAFF.

The CDR3 DNA reads TGTGCCAGCAGCCAAGATGGGGGCTCCTATAATTCACCCCTCCACTTT. Protein product: CASSQDGGSYNSPLHF. V and J are TRBV4-2 and TRBJ1-6; D is perhaps TRBD1 (5 bases). This CDR3 has 16 residues. Germline CDR1 and CDR2: LGHNA and YNFKEQ. V was shortened by 0 bases and J by 0 bases, with 6 bases between the two germline ends.